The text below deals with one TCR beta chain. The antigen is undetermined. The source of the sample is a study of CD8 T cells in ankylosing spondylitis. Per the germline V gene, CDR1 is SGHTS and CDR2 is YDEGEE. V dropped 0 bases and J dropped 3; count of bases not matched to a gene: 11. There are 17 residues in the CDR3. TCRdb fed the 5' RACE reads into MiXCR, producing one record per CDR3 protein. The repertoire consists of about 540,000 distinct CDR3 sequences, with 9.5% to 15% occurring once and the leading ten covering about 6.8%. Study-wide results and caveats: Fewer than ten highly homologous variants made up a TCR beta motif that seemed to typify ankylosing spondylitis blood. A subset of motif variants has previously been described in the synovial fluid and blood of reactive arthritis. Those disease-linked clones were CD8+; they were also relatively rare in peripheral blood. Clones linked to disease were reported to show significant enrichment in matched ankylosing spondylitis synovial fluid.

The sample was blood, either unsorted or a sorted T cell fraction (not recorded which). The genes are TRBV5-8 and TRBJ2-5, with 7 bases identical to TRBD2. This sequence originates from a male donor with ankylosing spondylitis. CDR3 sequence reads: CASSLVASGGKEETQYF. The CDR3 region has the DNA TGTGCCAGCAGCTTGGTGGCTAGCGGAGGCAAAGAAGAGACCCAGTACTTC.